These 20 T cell receptor beta chains originate from one sample sequenced in a study of blood T cells in healthy people across ages. Next came a second PCR, run for about 7 to 12 cycles, which used a sample-barcoded 5' primer along with a J-beta primer mix. One entry per CDR3 protein results from TCRdb running MiXCR on the 5' RACE reads. The table shows 1,100,000 or so distinct CDR3 sequences, with less than 50% occurring only once. Sequenced: blood. These TCRs come from a woman in her sixties or seventies in good health.

This clonotype was observed a handful of times. V gene TRBV7-9 combines with J gene TRBJ1-2; TRBD1 matches at 8 bases. The CDR3 runs to 11 residues. Germline V gene data show CDR1 as SEHNR and CDR2 as FQNEAQ (reference sequence). With V trimmed by 11 bases and J by 7 bases, 6 bases remained unmatched. CDR3 in amino acids: CAGQGVGGYTF. The CDR3 nucleotides read TGTGCCGGACAGGGAGTTGGTGGCTACACCTTC.

The chain couples TRBV27 to TRBJ2-1; a possible D gene is TRBD1 (6 bases). This CDR3 is built from 16 residues. V lost 7 bases and J 0 bases, leaving 16 bases between the germline ends. Germline CDR1 is MNHEY and CDR2 is SMNVEV (reference sequence). The CDR3 DNA is TGTGCCAGCACCCAGAGAGGGGGAAGCTCCTACAATGAGCAGTTCTTC. This gives the protein CASTQRGGSSYNEQFF.

About this clonotype: The junction shows a germline mismatch at one end, possibly a read error. The chain carries TRBV3-1 and TRBJ2-5; the D gene is possibly TRBD2 (5 bases). Germline assignment: CDR1 LGHDT and CDR2 YNNKEL (reference sequence). The CDR3 covers 15 residues. CDR3 bases: TGTGCCAGCAGCCAATCGGGAAGCGGAAAAGAGGCCCAGTACTTC. It specifies CASSQSGSGKEAQYF.

The V and J genes are TRBV20-1 and TRBJ1-1; D gene ambiguous. The V and J ends lost 5 bases and 5 bases respectively, with 9 bases between them. The V gene's germline CDR1 is DFQATT and CDR2 SNEGSKA (reference sequence). This CDR3 is 11 amino acids long. CDR3: CSAGVGTEAFF. The CDR3 region has the DNA TGCAGTGCTGGGGTCGGAACTGAAGCTTTCTTT.

The V gene is TRBV10-3, the J gene TRBJ2-1, with 7 bases identical to TRBD2. V lost 4 bases to trimming and J lost 10 bases; unmatched junction nucleotides: 10. CDR3 size: 14 residues. Germline V lookup: CDR1 ENHRY, CDR2 SYGVKD. The CDR3 spells CAISGVGTNQEQFF. Here the CDR3 DNA reads TGTGCCATCAGTGGCGTCGGGACTAACCAAGAGCAGTTCTTC.

V gene TRBV4-1 combines with J gene TRBJ2-3, with TRBD2 matching over 7 bases. This CDR3 spans 17 amino acids. With V trimmed by 0 bases and J by 2 bases, 8 bases remained unmatched. Per germline, CDR1 MGHRA and CDR2 YSYEKL. CDR3 in DNA: TGCGCCAGCAGCCAAGATTGGGGGGGGTCCCTCACAGATACGCAGTATTTT. Residues: CASSQDWGGSLTDTQYF.

CDR3 amino acids: CASSFTPSYNEQYF. The CDR3 nucleotides read TGTGCCAGCAGTTTTACACCATCCTACAATGAGCAGTACTTC. This sequence joins TRBV28 and TRBJ2-1, with unresolved D. The end of the DNA aligns better with TRBJ2-7, so the J call may be wrong. Germline values: CDR1 MDHEN, CDR2 SYDVKM. The CDR3 extends over 14 amino acids.

This clonotype was picked up a small number of times. The V and J genes are TRBV27 and TRBJ2-1; D ambiguous. The length of the CDR3 is 14 residues. Trimming took off 5 bases at V and 4 bases at J, with 12 bases between the two ends. CDR1 MNHEY and CDR2 SMNVEV come from the germline V gene (reference sequence). Here the CDR3 DNA reads TGTGCCAGCAGTGGAAACGGAGAGTACAATGAGCAGTTCTTC. Translation gives CASSGNGEYNEQFF.

This clonotype is a singleton in its sample. The rearrangement joins TRBV30 to TRBJ1-4; TRBD1 is a possible D gene (6 bases). The CDR3 sequence is 13 residues long. The V end lost 6 bases, the J end lost 3 bases, and 11 bases lay between the germline ends. Germline V CDR1 and CDR2: GTSNPN, SVGIG (reference sequence). CDR3 coding DNA: TGTGCCTGCTCAGGGGTCGCTAATGAAAAACTGTTTTTT. Translating gives CACSGVANEKLFF.

This clonotype has a handful of counts. The chain is built from TRBV11-1 and TRBJ2-7; D gene unclear. This CDR3 is built from 14 residues. The germline V gene has CDR1 SGHAT and CDR2 FQDESV (reference sequence). V was pared by 0 bases and J by 6 bases, with 12 bases between. This chain's CDR3 is CASSLAPLVSEQYF. In DNA, the CDR3 is TGTGCCAGCAGCTTAGCGCCGCTAGTGAGCGAGCAGTACTTC.

The chain recombines TRBV14 with TRBJ2-7; TRBD1 agrees at 9 bases. V was pared by 3 bases and J by 5 bases, with 5 bases of the junction left unmatched. Germline V CDR1 and CDR2: SGHDN, FVKESK. The CDR3 has 14 amino acids. CDR3 nucleotide sequence: TGTGCCAGCAGCCAGCGACAGGGGGGCAACGAGCAGTACTTC. Its translation is CASSQRQGGNEQYF. Filled out from reference TRBV14 and TRBJ2-7, the complete variable domain reads EAGVTQFPSHSVIEKGQTVTLRCDPISGHDNLYWYRRVMGKEIKFLLHFVKESKQDESGMPNNRFLAERTGGTYSTLKVQPAELEDSGVYFCASSQRQGGNEQYFGPGTRLTVT.

This clonotype was seen a handful of times. The chain carries TRBV11-2 and TRBJ2-1; no firm D call. The germline gives CDR1 SGHAT, CDR2 FQNNGV. The CDR3 is made up of 19 amino acids. The V end lost 1 base, the J end lost 0 bases, and 19 bases lay between the germline ends. The CDR3 DNA follows: TGTGCCAGCAGCTTAGGTCTTAGATTAGCAGGTAACTCCTACAATGAGCAGTTCTTC. It yields the protein CASSLGLRLAGNSYNEQFF.

Notes on this clonotype: Sequence at one end of the junction differs from germline and may be a read error. The V and J genes are TRBV20-1 and TRBJ2-7; tentative D call: TRBD2 (5 bases). Per the germline V gene, CDR1 is DFQATT and CDR2 is SNEGSKA (reference sequence). The CDR3 contains 18 residues. CDR3 sequence reads: CSARGWQVNPTLAYEQYF. The CDR3 nucleotides read TGCAGTGCTAGAGGGTGGCAGGTCAACCCGACCCTAGCTTACGAACAGTACTTC.

V is TRBV3-1 and J is TRBJ2-3, with D perhaps matching TRBD2 (5 bases). Deletions cut 4 bases from V and 1 base from J, with 9 bases between. CDR1 is LGHDT, CDR2 YNNKEL, per germline (reference sequence). The CDR3 is 14 residues long. The CDR3 here is CASSRGPRTDTQYF. CDR3 bases: TGTGCCAGCAGCCGAGGGCCTCGCACAGATACGCAGTATTTT.

In this sample, this clonotype turned up a few times. The rearrangement joins TRBV7-9 to TRBJ2-7; TRBD1 aligns across 11 bases. Unmatched junction bases numbered 8, after V lost 3 bases and J lost 4 bases. The CDR3 totals 16 residues. Germline values: CDR1 SEHNR, CDR2 FQNEAQ (reference sequence). CDR3 in DNA: TGTGCCAGCAGCTTCGGGACAGGGGGTCGGGTTTACGAGCAGTACTTC. This encodes CASSFGTGGRVYEQYF.

This clonotype was seen at least ten times. The chain links TRBV12-3 or TRBV12-4 to TRBJ1-5; D not resolved. This CDR3 has 13 residues. The ends were cut back, 7 bases at V and 8 bases at J, with 15 bases in the middle. The CDR3 nucleotides read TGTGCCAGCACCTCTAGGGTGGGAGAGCCCCAGCATTTT. Its protein product is CASTSRVGEPQHF.

The chain is built from TRBV6-5 and TRBJ1-2; TRBD1 is a possible D gene (5 bases). The CDR3 consists of 14 residues. With 0 bases removed from V and 6 bases from J, the gap between germline ends came to 11 bases. Germline CDR1 MNHEY, CDR2 SVGAGI. CDR3 sequence (DNA): TGTGCCAGCAGTTACTCGGCAGGAGGGGATGGCTACACCTTC. Protein sequence: CASSYSAGGDGYTF.

The chain carries TRBV12-3 or TRBV12-4 and TRBJ2-1; 10 nucleotides match TRBD2. The CDR3 is 15 residues long. Trimming cost V 1 base and J 7 bases; bases outside gene matches: 4. The DNA of the CDR3 is TGTGCCAGCAGTTTAGTAGCGGGAGGTATGAATGAGCAGTTCTTC. This encodes CASSLVAGGMNEQFF.

The chain couples TRBV27 to TRBJ1-1, with D perhaps TRBD1 (5 bases). There are 14 residues in the CDR3. Germline assignment: CDR1 MNHEY and CDR2 SMNVEV (reference sequence). Trimming stripped 5 bases from V and 5 bases from J, with 15 bases between. The CDR3 DNA sequence: TGTGCCAGCAGTGTAGGAGGGGTTGGTACTGAAGCTTTCTTT. Translating it yields CASSVGGVGTEAFF.

The V gene is TRBV20-1, the J gene TRBJ2-7; TRBD1 matches at 8 bases. Losses at the gene ends were 5 bases for V and 2 bases for J; bases not matched to a gene: 11. Germline assignment: CDR1 DFQATT and CDR2 SNEGSKA (reference sequence). The CDR3 contains 15 residues. This CDR3 is CSAGSGTGDPYEQYF. The CDR3 DNA reads TGCAGTGCTGGGTCCGGGACAGGAGACCCCTACGAGCAGTACTTC.